The rows below give T cell receptor beta chains drawn from one sample of a study of blood T cells in healthy people across ages. TCRdb re-called the 5' RACE reads through MiXCR, storing one row per CDR3 protein. The repertoire holds some 1.7 million distinct CDR3 sequences, with about 28% as singletons. Material for sequencing was blood. All receptors derive from a woman younger than 45 in good health. CDR3s include the opening cysteine and the closing phenylalanine or tryptophan. The D gene is left open where the match is weak. Clone size is stated in some rows and not others, as once, few, many or a class when expanded.

few	NA	TRBJ2-5	TRBV4-1	TGCGCCAGCAGCCAACTATTAGGAGGAGGGAGGGAGACCCAGTACTTC	CASSQLLGGGRETQYF
once	TRBD1	TRBJ2-4	TRBV7-8	TGTGCCAGCAGCTTAGCGGACAGGGTTAGCATTCAGTACTTC	CASSLADRVSIQYF
once	TRBD1	TRBJ1-4	TRBV5-1	TGCGCCAGCGGCTTGGCCACAGGGGCCCTATCGGCATATGAAAAACTGTTTTTT	CASGLATGALSAYEKLFF
NA	NA	TRBJ2-2	TRBV4-3	TGCGCCAGCAGCGCCAGACGCACCGGGGAGCTGTTTTTT	CASSARRTGELFF
many	TRBD1	TRBJ2-7	TRBV12-3/TRBV12-4	TGTGCCAGCAGTCCCGGACAGGGGCGGGTTGGTGGATACGAGCAGTACTTC	CASSPGQGRVGGYEQYF
NA	TRBD2	TRBJ2-7	TRBV29-1	TGCAGCGTTGACATCCCTGGACTAGCGGGAGAGGTAGAGCAGTACTTC	CSVDIPGLAGEVEQYF
few	NA	TRBJ1-1	TRBV28	TGTGCCAGCAGTTCCCCGAGGCAATTGAACACTGAAGCTTTCTTT	CASSSPRQLNTEAFF
NA	TRBD1	TRBJ2-2	TRBV6-5	TGTGCCAGCAGTTCCGAACAGGGGCCCGGGGAGCTGTTTTTT	CASSSEQGPGELFF
few	TRBD1	TRBJ1-2	TRBV25-1	TGTGCCAGCAGTGCCGGGACAGGATCTTTTTATGGCTACACCTTC	CASSAGTGSFYGYTF
many	NA	TRBJ2-1	TRBV29-1	TGCAGCGTTACGAGCTCCTACAATGAGCAGTTCTTC	CSVTSSYNEQFF
NA	NA	TRBJ2-3	TRBV5-1	TGCGCCAGCAGCTTGGCGGACAGTCCAGATACGCAGTATTTT	CASSLADSPDTQYF
NA	TRBD2	TRBJ2-1	TRBV7-9	TGTGCCAGCAGCCATATACTAGCGGGGGGGTTCAATGAGCAGTTCTTC	CASSHILAGGFNEQFF
many	NA	TRBJ1-2	TRBV4-1	TGCGCCAGCAGCCAAGATCGCAGGCCCTATGGCTACACCTTC	CASSQDRRPYGYTF
few	NA	TRBJ2-3	TRBV12-3/TRBV12-4	TGTGCCAGCAGTTTTTCAGAGCCGGATACGCAGTATTTT	CASSFSEPDTQYF
NA	TRBD2	TRBJ2-5	TRBV12-3/TRBV12-4	TGTGCCAGCAGTTCACGGACTAGCGGGAAAGAGACCCAGTACTTC	CASSSRTSGKETQYF
many	NA	TRBJ2-1	TRBV20-1	TGCAGTGCTCGGCGGTTAGCGAATGAGCAGTTCTTC	CSARRLANEQFF
NA	TRBD1	TRBJ1-5	TRBV12-3/TRBV12-4	TGTGCCAGCAGTCGACAGGGGGCCGTTCAGCCCCAGCATTTT	CASSRQGAVQPQHF